This record concerns one TCR beta chain sequence. The CDR3 spans 12 residues. Trimming removed 3 bases from V and 2 bases from J, with 5 bases in between. These data belong to a study of T cells after yellow fever vaccination. On the study more broadly: Memory subsets EM, EMRA, CM and Tscm were separated by sorting based on CD3, CD45RA, CCR7 and CD95.

The 5'RACE template-switching step produced TCR cDNA and added a universal primer site and UMIs. TCRdb processed the 5' RACE reads anew with MiXCR; each CDR3 protein has one entry. The sample yields more than 30,000 distinct CDR3 sequences, about 6.3% seen once. The TCR was taken from a man aged 18 to 35 who received the YFV17D yellow fever vaccine. Sequencing was performed on PBMCs, either bulk or a sorted T-cell subset (CD4+, CD8+, memory, or dextramer-sorted; not recorded which), taken on the day of the first yellow fever vaccination. V and J are TRBV12-3 or TRBV12-4 and TRBJ2-7; D unclear. CDR3 sequence: CASSFNTYEQYV. The DNA of the CDR3 is TGTGCCAGCAGTTTTAACACCTACGAGCAGTACGTC.